Listed below are T cell receptor beta chains from one sample, sequenced in a study of blood T cell repertoires in COVID-19. Measured with immunoSEQ multiplex PCR; TCRdb has only the in-frame clones, and not every one. The sample lists fewer than 200,000 clones; about 84% were seen once. Sequenced input: PBMCs or T cells enriched from blood (not recorded which). The receptor source for this set is a woman aged 40 to 50 with acute COVID-19. Both conserved end residues are part of each CDR3. D genes are given only for firm matches. Size is omitted from some rows. Given values are once, few, many or a class for expanded clones.

>TRBD1|TRBV27|NA|TRBJ1-3
TGTGCCAGCAGTTTATGGGACGGGACAGGGGATTTGACCCACTCTGGAAACACCATATATTTT
CASSLWDGTGDLTHSGNTIYF
>NA|TRBV18|NA|TRBJ1-1
TGTGCCAGCTCACCAAATCTCGGAGCCGGGGGGAGGTCTGAAGCTTTCTTT
CASSPNLGAGGRSEAFF
>NA|TRBV11-2|once|TRBJ1-2
TGTGCCAGCAGCCTAGTCCAGGGCTATGGCTACACCTTC
CASSLVQGYGYTF
>TRBD1|TRBV3-1/TRBV3-2|NA|TRBJ1-4
TGTGCCAGCAGCATGCGACAGGGGGCAACTAATGAAAAACTGTTTTTT
CASSMRQGATNEKLFF
>NA|TRBV2|few|TRBJ2-1
TGTGCCAGCAGTGAAAAGTTCAGCGCCTACAATGAGCAGTTCTTC
CASSEKFSAYNEQFF
>NA|TRBV7-9|NA|TRBJ2-1
TGTGCCAGCAGCGACTGGGAGGAGCAGTTCTTC
CASSDWEEQFF
>TRBD1|TRBV7-9|NA|TRBJ2-1
TGTGCCAGCAGCTTAACCGGACAGGGGCCCTCACTAGGATATGAGCAGTTCTTC
CASSLTGQGPSLGYEQFF
>NA|TRBV9|few|TRBJ1-1
TGTGCCAGCAGCCCCCCAGGGCTTGACACTGAAGCTTTCTTT
CASSPPGLDTEAFF
>NA|TRBV1|once|TRBJ2-1
TGCACCAGCAGCCAAGATCTCGGACAGGGTGAAAGCTCCTACAATGAGCAGTTCTTC
CTSSQDLGQGESSYNEQFF
>TRBD2|TRBV19|NA|TRBJ2-5
TGTGCCAGTAGTAAAAGCCCTAGCGGGAGGCAAGAGACCCAGTACTTC
CASSKSPSGRQETQYF
>NA|TRBV11-2|NA|TRBJ1-1
TGTGCCAGCAGCTTAGGGCGGGTCACTGAAGCTTTCTTT
CASSLGRVTEAFF
>TRBD1|TRBV5-1|NA|TRBJ1-1
TGCGCCAGCAGCTTACAGGGGGCGCTTACTGAAGCTTTCTTT
CASSLQGALTEAFF
>TRBD2|TRBV15|few|TRBJ2-1
TGTGCCACCAGCAGGAGCGGGAGGGCCCTCATCGATGAGCAGTTCTTC
CATSRSGRALIDEQFF
>NA|TRBV6-1|NA|TRBJ2-7
TGTGCCAGCAGTGAAGCCCCTGCAGTACCCTACGAGCAGTACTTC
CASSEAPAVPYEQYF
>NA|TRBV30|NA|TRBJ1-2
TGTGCCTGGAGTGTAGCTGAGGGAGGTGGCTACACCTTC
CAWSVAEGGGYTF
>NA|TRBV5-1|NA|TRBJ2-5
TGCGCCAGCAGCATCGGGACAACCCAAGAGACCCAGTACTTC
CASSIGTTQETQYF
>TRBD1|TRBV25-1|NA|TRBJ1-3
TGTGCCAGCAGTGCCTTTCAGGGGGCTGGAAACACCATATATTTT
CASSAFQGAGNTIYF
>TRBD2|TRBV20-1|NA|TRBJ2-7
TGCAGTGCTAGTAGCGGGGGCTCCTACGAGCAGTACTTC
CSASSGGSYEQYF
>NA|TRBV18|NA|TRBJ1-3
TGTGCCAGCTTTGGACAGATCTCTGGAAACACCATATATTTT
CASFGQISGNTIYF
>NA|TRBV2|NA|TRBJ2-3
TGTGCCAGCAGTGAACACAGCGGGTTGGTTTACACAGATACGCAGTATTTT
CASSEHSGLVYTDTQYF
>NA|TRBV7-2|NA|TRBJ2-3
TGTGCCAGCAGCTCCGGAGGGGGCCAAAGCACAGATACGCAGTATTTT
CASSSGGGQSTDTQYF
>NA|TRBV27|NA|TRBJ1-2
TGTGCCAGCAGTTTATCAGGGGGGGCAGGGGCATTTCCGAGGAATGGCTACACCTTC
CASSLSGGAGAFPRNGYTF
>NA|TRBV7-8|NA|TRBJ2-1
TGTGCCAGCAGTCCCTTGGGGGGCGCGGGAGTTGGTTACAATGAGCAGTTCTTC
CASSPLGGAGVGYNEQFF
>NA|TRBV5-4|NA|TRBJ2-7
TGTGCCAGCAGCGCGGATCAATACGAGCAGTACTTC
CASSADQYEQYF
>TRBD1|TRBV19|few|TRBJ1-1
TGTGCCAGTAGTAGCCCTCGACAGGGGTCGAACACTGAAGCTTTCTTT
CASSSPRQGSNTEAFF
>TRBD1|TRBV5-1|NA|TRBJ1-3
TGCGCCAGCAGCTTGGAACAGGGGAGGGGAAACACCATATATTTT
CASSLEQGRGNTIYF
>NA|TRBV28|many|TRBJ2-2
TGTGCCAGCAGTTTGGACAGTTACGGGGAGCTGTTTTTT
CASSLDSYGELFF
>NA|TRBV6-5|NA|TRBJ2-3
TGTGCCAGCAATTCGTTAGTCACAGATACGCAGTATTTT
CASNSLVTDTQYF
>NA|TRBV28|NA|TRBJ1-2
TGTGCCAGCAGCTCGACAGCCCCCTATGGCTACACCTTC
CASSSTAPYGYTF